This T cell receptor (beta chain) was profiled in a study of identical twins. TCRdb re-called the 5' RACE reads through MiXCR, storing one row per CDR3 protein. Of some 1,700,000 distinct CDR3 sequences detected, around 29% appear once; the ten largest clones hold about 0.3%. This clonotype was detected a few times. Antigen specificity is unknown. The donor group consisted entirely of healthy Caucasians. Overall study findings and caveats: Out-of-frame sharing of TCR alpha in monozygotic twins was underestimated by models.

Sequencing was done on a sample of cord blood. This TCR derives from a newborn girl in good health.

This CDR3 is CASSLRLATSTDTQYF. For the CDR3, the DNA is TGTGCCAGCAGCTTACGGCTAGCGACTAGCACAGATACGCAGTATTTT. The chain carries TRBV11-2 and TRBJ2-3; D might be TRBD2 (6 bases). Germline lookup yields CDR1 SGHAT and CDR2 FQNNGV. Trimming pared 2 bases from V and 0 bases from J, leaving 12 bases between. The CDR3 loop spans 16 amino acids.